What follows is one T cell receptor (beta chain) and its context. Its antigen is undetermined. Template switching (which added a universal primer site) was used, and cDNA carried unique molecular identifiers. Each CDR3 protein gets one entry after TCRdb re-called the 5' RACE reads with MiXCR. This table holds 200,000 or so distinct CDR3 sequences, roughly 7.5% found once. Trimming pared 3 bases from V and 2 bases from J, leaving 7 bases between. The CDR3 has 13 amino acids. Germline CDR1 SGHRS, CDR2 YFSETQ. The data originate from a study of identical twins. General study findings and limits: Beta out-of-frame twin sharing showed a weaker excess.

The same data also contributed to another study, on yellow fever vaccine responses in identical twins.

Sequencing was performed on memory (CD45RO+) T cells sorted from blood. The chain is built from TRBV5-1 and TRBJ2-3, with D hard to call. The sequence derives from a woman under 30 in good health. CDR3 DNA sequence: TGCGCCAGCAGCTCCTACCCCACAGATACGCAGTATTTT. Protein product: CASSSYPTDTQYF.